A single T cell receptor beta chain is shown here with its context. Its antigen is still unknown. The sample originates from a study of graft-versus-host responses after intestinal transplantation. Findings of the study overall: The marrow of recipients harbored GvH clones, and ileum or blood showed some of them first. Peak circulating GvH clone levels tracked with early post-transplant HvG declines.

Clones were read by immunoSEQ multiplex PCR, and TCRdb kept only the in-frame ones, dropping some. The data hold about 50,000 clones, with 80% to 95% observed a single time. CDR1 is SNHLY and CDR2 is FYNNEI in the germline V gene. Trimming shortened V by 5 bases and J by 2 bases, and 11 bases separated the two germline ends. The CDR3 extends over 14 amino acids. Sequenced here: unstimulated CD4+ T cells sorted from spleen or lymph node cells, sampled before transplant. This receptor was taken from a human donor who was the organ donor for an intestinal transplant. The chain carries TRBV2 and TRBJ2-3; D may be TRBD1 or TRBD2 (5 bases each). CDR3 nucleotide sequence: TGTGCCAGCAGTTACTTGGGGACCACAGATACGCAGTATTTT. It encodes CASSYLGTTDTQYF.